The present T cell receptor beta chain was sequenced within a study of cytomegalovirus exposure and HLA in healthy donors. Study-wide results and limits: The study recorded 160 or so TCR beta chains that were cytomegalovirus-associated. Most observed TCR sequences were rare, whereas some public TCRs were detected in many donors.

CDR1 SGHRS and CDR2 YFSETQ come from the germline V gene. V lost 4 bases, J lost 5 bases, and 9 bases stayed unmatched. This CDR3 has 17 residues. Some clones are missing from TCRdb's copy, which holds only in-frame ones; the method was immunoSEQ multiplex PCR. The sample includes under 250,000 clones, less than 90% of them seen just once. On this clone: Its target is not known.

The chain recombines TRBV5-1 with TRBJ2-2, with 12 bases lining up with TRBD2. Source material: PBMCs. The sequence was obtained from a young woman in good health and CMV-seronegative. The CDR3 nucleotides read TGCGCCAGCAGCCTGACTAGCGGGAGTACGAGAACCGGGGAGCTGTTTTTT. This sequence encodes CASSLTSGSTRTGELFF.